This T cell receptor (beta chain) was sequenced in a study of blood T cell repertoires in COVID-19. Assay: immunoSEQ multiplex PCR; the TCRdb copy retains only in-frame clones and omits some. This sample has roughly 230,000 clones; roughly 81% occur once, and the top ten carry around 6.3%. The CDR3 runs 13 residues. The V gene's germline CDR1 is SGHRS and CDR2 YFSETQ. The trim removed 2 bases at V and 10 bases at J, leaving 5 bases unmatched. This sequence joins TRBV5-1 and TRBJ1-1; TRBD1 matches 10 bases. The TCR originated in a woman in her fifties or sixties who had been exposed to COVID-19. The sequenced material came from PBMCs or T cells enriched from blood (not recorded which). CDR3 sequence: CASSFWDRGLAFF. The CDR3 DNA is TGCGCCAGCAGCTTTTGGGACAGGGGATTAGCTTTCTTT.